This TCR beta chain is drawn from a study of shared clonotypes between healthy human individuals. Naive CD8 populations comprised CD45RO-negative cells positively selected for CCR7, excluding terminally differentiated effector memory CD45RA+ cells. Each of the donors was a healthy adult who was HIV-negative and had not had a recent acute infection or vaccination. Some clones are missing from TCRdb's copy, which holds only in-frame ones; the method was immunoSEQ multiplex PCR. Here the sample spans roughly 590,000 clones, about 95% being singletons. Between the trimmed V and J ends, which lost 3 bases and 4 bases, there was a span of 14 bases. CDR1 is MDHEN, CDR2 SYDVKM, per germline. The CDR3 extends over 15 amino acids.

The TCR originated in a woman in her thirties in good health. The sequenced material came from naive CD8+ T cells sorted from blood. The chain links TRBV28 to TRBJ2-3; perhaps TRBD1 as D (6 bases). CDR3 residues: CASSFRGQQPDTQYF. The CDR3 nucleotides read TGTGCCAGCAGTTTCCGGGGACAACAACCAGATACGCAGTATTTT.